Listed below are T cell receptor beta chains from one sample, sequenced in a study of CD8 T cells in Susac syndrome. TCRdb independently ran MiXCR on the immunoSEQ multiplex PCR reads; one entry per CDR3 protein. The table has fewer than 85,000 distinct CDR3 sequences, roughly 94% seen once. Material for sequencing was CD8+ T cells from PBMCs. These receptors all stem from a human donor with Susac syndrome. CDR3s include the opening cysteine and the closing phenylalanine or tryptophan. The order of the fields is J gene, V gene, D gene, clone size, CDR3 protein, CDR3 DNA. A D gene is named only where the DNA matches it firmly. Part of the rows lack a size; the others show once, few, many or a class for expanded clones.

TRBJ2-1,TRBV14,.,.,CASSPPLVLEQFF,TGTGCCAGCAGCCCCCCATTGGTCCTTGAGCAGTTCTTC
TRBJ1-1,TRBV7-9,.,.,CASTQGVEAFF,TGTGCCAGCACCCAAGGGGTTGAAGCTTTCTTT
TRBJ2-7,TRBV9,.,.,CASSVGKGTEQYF,TGTGCCAGCAGCGTTGGGAAAGGGACCGAGCAGTACTTC
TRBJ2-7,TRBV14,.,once,CASSQVGTPYEQYF,TGTGCCAGCAGCCAAGTAGGGACACCTTACGAGCAGTACTTC
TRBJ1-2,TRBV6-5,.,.,CASSLQTDYGYTF,TGTGCCAGCAGTCTACAGACAGACTATGGCTACACCTTC
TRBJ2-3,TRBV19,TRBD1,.,CATRPGQGASDTQYF,TGTGCCACCCGTCCGGGACAGGGGGCATCAGATACGCAGTATTTT
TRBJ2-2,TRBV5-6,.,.,CASSLARDENTGELFF,TGTGCCAGCAGCTTGGCCAGGGATGAGAACACCGGGGAGCTGTTTTTT
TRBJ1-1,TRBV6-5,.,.,CASSLTSRQETEAFF,TGTGCCAGCAGTTTGACCAGCCGGCAGGAGACTGAAGCTTTCTTT
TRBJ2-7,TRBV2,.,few,CASGSSYEQYF,TGTGCCAGCGGCTCGTCCTACGAGCAGTACTTC
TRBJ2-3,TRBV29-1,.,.,CSVEGDTLATDTQYF,TGCAGCGTTGAAGGGGACACCTTGGCCACAGATACGCAGTATTTT
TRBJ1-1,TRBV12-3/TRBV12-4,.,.,CASSSLSGGNTEAFF,TGTGCCAGCAGCTCCCTCAGTGGGGGGAACACTGAAGCTTTCTTT
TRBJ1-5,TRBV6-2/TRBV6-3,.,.,CASTERRANQPQHF,TGTGCCAGCACGGAAAGAAGGGCTAATCAGCCCCAGCATTTT
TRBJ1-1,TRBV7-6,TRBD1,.,CASSLAEGASTEAFF,TGTGCCAGCAGCTTAGCAGAGGGGGCGAGCACTGAAGCTTTCTTT
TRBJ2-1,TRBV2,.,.,CASQGRLGEF,TGTGCCAGCCAAGGACGGTTGGGGGAATTC
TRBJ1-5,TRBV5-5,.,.,CASSLYGVGQPQHF,TGTGCCAGCAGCTTGTACGGGGTAGGTCAGCCCCAGCATTTT
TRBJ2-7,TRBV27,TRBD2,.,CASSSLTSGVSSYEQYF,TGTGCCAGCAGTTCCTTGACTAGCGGGGTTAGCTCCTACGAGCAGTACTTC
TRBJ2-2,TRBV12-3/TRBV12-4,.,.,CASTPDGNTGELFF,TGTGCCAGCACCCCGGACGGGAACACCGGGGAGCTGTTTTTT
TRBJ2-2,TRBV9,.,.,CASSVGGVAGELFF,TGTGCCAGCAGCGTAGGTGGGGTGGCCGGGGAGCTGTTTTTT
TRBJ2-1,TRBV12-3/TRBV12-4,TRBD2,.,CASDTSGGNNEQFF,TGTGCCAGTGATACTAGCGGGGGAAACAATGAGCAGTTCTTC
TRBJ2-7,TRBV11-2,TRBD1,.,CASSGGTGSSYEQYF,TGTGCCAGCAGCGGAGGGACAGGGAGCTCCTACGAGCAGTACTTC
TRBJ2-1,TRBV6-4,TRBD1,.,CASARTGEGNEQFF,TGTGCCTCGGCACGGACAGGGGAAGGCAATGAGCAGTTCTTC
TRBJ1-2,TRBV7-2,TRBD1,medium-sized,CASSSRTGGYTF,TGTGCCAGCAGCTCTCGGACAGGGGGCTACACCTTC
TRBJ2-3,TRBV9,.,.,CASSLYVDTQYF,TGTGCCAGCAGCCTCTACGTTGATACGCAGTATTTT
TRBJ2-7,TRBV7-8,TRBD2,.,CASSLGSGGAEQYF,TGTGCCAGCAGCTTAGGTAGCGGGGGTGCCGAGCAGTACTTC
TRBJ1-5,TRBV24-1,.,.,CATSDSQPQHF,TGTGCCACCAGTGATTCGCAGCCCCAGCATTTT
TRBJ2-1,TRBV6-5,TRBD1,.,CASKPGTGFNEQFF,TGTGCCTCCAAACCCGGGACAGGGTTCAATGAGCAGTTCTTC
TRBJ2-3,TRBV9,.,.,CASSPRLGSTDTQYF,TGTGCCAGCAGCCCAAGACTAGGGAGCACAGATACGCAGTATTTT
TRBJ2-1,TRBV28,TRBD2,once,CASSFGLAGGMDEQFF,TGTGCCAGCAGTTTTGGACTAGCGGGGGGGATGGATGAGCAGTTCTTC
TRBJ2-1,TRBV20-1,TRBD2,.,CSARDGTSGASSYNEQFF,TGCAGTGCTAGAGATGGGACTAGCGGGGCTAGCTCCTACAATGAGCAGTTCTTC
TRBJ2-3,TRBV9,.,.,CASSQGGGTDTQYF,TGTGCCAGCAGTCAGGGGGGTGGAACAGATACGCAGTATTTT
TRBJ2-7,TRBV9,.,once,CASSALMSSYEQYF,TGTGCCAGCAGCGCTCTAATGAGCTCCTACGAGCAGTACTTC
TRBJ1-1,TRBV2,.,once,CATPGQGSNTEAFF,TGTGCCACCCCGGGGCAGGGGTCGAACACTGAAGCTTTCTTT
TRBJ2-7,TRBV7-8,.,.,CASSLRRSYEQYF,TGTGCCAGCAGCTTACGACGGTCCTACGAGCAGTACTTC
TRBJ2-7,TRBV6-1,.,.,CASSHRAAGDEQYF,TGTGCCAGCAGTCATCGGGCCGCGGGTGACGAGCAGTACTTC
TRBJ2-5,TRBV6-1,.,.,CATQGLRQETQYF,TGTGCCACCCAAGGACTGAGACAAGAGACCCAGTACTTC
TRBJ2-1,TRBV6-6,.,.,CASGSARGNYNEQFF,TGTGCCAGCGGGTCTGCCCGGGGGAACTACAATGAGCAGTTCTTC
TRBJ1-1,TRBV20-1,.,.,CSANVGAFF,TGCAGTGCAAACGTAGGAGCTTTCTTT
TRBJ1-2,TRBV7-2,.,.,CASLRGHYGYTF,TGTGCCAGTCTGCGGGGTCACTATGGCTACACCTTC
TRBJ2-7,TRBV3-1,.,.,CASSQVSAVEQYF,TGTGCCAGCAGCCAAGTCTCGGCCGTCGAGCAGTACTTC
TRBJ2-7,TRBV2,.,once,CASRAPYEQYF,TGTGCCAGCAGGGCTCCATACGAGCAGTACTTC
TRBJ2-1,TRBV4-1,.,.,CASSLAGPRYNEQFF,TGCGCCAGCAGCCTCGCGGGTCCCCGCTACAATGAGCAGTTCTTC
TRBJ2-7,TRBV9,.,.,CASSVGGGGYEQYF,TGTGCCAGCAGCGTAGGGGGAGGGGGCTACGAGCAGTACTTC
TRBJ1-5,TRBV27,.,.,CASSLLGRSNQPQHF,TGTGCCAGCAGTTTATTGGGGAGAAGCAATCAGCCCCAGCATTTT
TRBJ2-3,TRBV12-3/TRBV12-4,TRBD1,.,CASSLPGGTDTQYF,TGTGCCAGCAGTTTGCCAGGGGGTACGGATACGCAGTATTTT
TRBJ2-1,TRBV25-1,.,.,CASPGAGHEQFF,TGTGCCAGCCCTGGGGCGGGGCATGAGCAGTTCTTC
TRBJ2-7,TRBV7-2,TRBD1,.,CASSLSPGQGTYEQYF,TGTGCCAGCAGCTTGTCTCCGGGACAGGGGACCTACGAGCAGTACTTC
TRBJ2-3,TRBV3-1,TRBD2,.,CASSHRLAGGVERTDTQYF,TGTGCCAGCAGCCACCGACTAGCGGGGGGGGTGGAACGCACAGATACGCAGTATTTT
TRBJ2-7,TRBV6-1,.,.,CASPTQGDTYEQYF,TGTGCCAGTCCGACCCAGGGCGATACCTACGAGCAGTACTTC
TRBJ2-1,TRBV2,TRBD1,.,CASSSRTGGPFGEQFF,TGTGCCAGCAGTTCCCGGACAGGGGGCCCTTTCGGGGAGCAGTTCTTC
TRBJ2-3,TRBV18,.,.,CASSPPPDSQLSTDTQYF,TGTGCCAGCTCACCACCGCCCGACAGCCAACTCTCCACAGATACGCAGTATTTT
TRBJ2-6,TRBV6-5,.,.,CASSYPRSPSGANVLTF,TGTGCCAGCAGTTACCCGCGGAGCCCCTCTGGGGCCAACGTCCTGACTTTC
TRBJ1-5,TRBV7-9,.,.,CASDGGNSNQPQHF,TGTGCCAGCGACGGAGGAAATAGCAATCAGCCCCAGCATTTT
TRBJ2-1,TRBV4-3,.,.,CASSQASASSYNEQFF,TGCGCCAGCAGCCAAGCTAGCGCGAGCTCCTACAATGAGCAGTTCTTC
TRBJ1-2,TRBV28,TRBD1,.,CASSWDRNGYTF,TGTGCCAGCAGCTGGGACAGAAATGGCTACACCTTC
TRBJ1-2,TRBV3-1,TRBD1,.,CASSPSRTGVGYTF,TGTGCCAGCAGCCCTTCTCGGACAGGGGTCGGCTACACCTTC
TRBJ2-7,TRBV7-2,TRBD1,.,CASSLYGTGIYEQYF,TGTGCCAGCAGCTTATATGGGACAGGGATCTACGAGCAGTACTTC
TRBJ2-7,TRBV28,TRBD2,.,CASSPLAVLYEQYF,TGTGCCAGCAGTCCACTAGCGGTTCTTTACGAGCAGTACTTC
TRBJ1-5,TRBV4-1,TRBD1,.,CASSQEGQGINQPQHF,TGCGCCAGCAGCCAAGAGGGACAGGGGATCAATCAGCCCCAGCATTTT